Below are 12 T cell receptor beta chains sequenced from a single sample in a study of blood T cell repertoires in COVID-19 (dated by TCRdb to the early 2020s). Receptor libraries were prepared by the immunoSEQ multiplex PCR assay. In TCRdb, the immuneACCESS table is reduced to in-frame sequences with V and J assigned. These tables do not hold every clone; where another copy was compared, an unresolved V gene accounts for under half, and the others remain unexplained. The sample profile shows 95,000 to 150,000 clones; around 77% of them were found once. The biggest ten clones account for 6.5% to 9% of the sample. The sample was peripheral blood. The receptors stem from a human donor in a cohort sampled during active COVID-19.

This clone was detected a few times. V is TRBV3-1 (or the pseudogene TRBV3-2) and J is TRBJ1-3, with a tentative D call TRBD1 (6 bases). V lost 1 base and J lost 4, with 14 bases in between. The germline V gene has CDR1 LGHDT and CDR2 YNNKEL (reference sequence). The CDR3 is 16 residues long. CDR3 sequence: CASSQGTGTLGNTIYF. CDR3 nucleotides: TGTGCCAGCAGCCAAGGAACAGGGACCCTGGGAAACACCATATATTTT.

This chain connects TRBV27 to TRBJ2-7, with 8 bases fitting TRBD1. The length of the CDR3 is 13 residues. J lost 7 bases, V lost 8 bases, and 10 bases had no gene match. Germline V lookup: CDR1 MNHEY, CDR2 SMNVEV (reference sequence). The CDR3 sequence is CASSGQGRGEQYF. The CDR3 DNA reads TGTGCCAGCTCTGGACAGGGACGGGGGGAGCAGTACTTC.

The CDR3 loop is CSVALAGDNEQFF. CDR3 sequence (DNA): TGCAGCGTTGCTCTAGCGGGAGACAATGAGCAGTTCTTC. The chain employs TRBV29-1 and TRBJ2-1; 10 bases agree with TRBD2. CDR3 length: 13 residues. Germline CDR1 is SQVTM and CDR2 is ANQGSEA. With V trimmed by 4 bases and J by 5 bases, 2 bases remained unmatched.

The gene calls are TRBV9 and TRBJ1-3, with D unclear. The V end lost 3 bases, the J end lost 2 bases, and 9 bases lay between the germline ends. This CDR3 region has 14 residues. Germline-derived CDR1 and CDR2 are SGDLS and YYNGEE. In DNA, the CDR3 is TGTGCCAGCAGCGCTACGTCTACTGGAAACACCATATATTTT. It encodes CASSATSTGNTIYF.

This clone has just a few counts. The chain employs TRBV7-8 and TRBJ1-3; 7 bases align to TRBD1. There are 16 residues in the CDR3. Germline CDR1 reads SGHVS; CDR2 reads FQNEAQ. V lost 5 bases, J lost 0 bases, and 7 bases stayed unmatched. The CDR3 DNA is TGTGCCAGCAGCACCTGGGACAGTAGCTCTGGAAACACCATATATTTT. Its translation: CASSTWDSSSGNTIYF.

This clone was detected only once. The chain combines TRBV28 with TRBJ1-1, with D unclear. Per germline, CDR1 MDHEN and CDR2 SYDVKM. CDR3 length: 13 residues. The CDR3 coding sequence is TGTGCTATTGCGGATGGTCTCAGCACTGAAGCTTTCTTT. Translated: CAIADGLSTEAFF.

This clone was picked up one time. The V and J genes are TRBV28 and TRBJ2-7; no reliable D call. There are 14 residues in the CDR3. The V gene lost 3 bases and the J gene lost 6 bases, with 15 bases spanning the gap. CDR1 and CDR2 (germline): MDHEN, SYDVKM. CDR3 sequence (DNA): TGTGCCAGCAGTTTTGAGATCCTAGGCGGCGAGCAGTACTTC. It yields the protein CASSFEILGGEQYF.

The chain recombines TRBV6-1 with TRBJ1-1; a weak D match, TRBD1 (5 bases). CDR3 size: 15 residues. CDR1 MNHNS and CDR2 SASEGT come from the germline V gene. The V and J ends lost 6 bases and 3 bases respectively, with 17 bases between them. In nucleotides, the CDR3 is TGTGCCAGCAGCCTTTACAGGTTGGGTGACACTGAAGCTTTCTTT. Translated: CASSLYRLGDTEAFF.

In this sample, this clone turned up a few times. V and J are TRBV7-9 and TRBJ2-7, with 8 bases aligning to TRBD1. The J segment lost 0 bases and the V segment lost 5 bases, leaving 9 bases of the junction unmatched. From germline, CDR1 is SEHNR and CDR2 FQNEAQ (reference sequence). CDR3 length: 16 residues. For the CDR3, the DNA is TGTGCCAGCAGCCCGGGACAGGATTCGAGCTCCTACGAGCAGTACTTC. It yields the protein CASSPGQDSSSYEQYF.

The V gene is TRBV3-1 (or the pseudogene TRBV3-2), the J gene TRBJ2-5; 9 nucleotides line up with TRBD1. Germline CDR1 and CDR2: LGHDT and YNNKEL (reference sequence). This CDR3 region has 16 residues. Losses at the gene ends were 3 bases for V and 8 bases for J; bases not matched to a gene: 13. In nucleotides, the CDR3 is TGTGCCAGCAGCCATCCCCGAGGAGGGGACAGGGTCACCCAGTACTTC. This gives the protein CASSHPRGGDRVTQYF.

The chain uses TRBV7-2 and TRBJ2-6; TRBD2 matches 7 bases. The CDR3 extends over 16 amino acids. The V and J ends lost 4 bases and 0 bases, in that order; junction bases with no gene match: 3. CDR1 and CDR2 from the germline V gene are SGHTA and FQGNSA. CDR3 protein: CASSWGGTSGANVLTF. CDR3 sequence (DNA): TGTGCCAGCAGCTGGGGGGGGACCTCTGGGGCCAACGTCCTGACTTTC.

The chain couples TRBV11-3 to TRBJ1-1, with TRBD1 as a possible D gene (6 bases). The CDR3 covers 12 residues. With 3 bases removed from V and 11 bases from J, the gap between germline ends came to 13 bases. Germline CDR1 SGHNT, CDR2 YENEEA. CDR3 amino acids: CASSFTDSLAFF. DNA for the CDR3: TGTGCCAGCAGCTTCACGGACAGTTTGGCTTTCTTT. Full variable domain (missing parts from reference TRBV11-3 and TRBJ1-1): EAGVVQSPRYKIIEKKQPVAFWCNPISGHNTLYWYLQNLGQGPELLIRYENEEAVDDSQLPKDRFSAERLKGVDSTLKIQPAELGDSAVYLCASSFTDSLAFFGQGTRLTVV.